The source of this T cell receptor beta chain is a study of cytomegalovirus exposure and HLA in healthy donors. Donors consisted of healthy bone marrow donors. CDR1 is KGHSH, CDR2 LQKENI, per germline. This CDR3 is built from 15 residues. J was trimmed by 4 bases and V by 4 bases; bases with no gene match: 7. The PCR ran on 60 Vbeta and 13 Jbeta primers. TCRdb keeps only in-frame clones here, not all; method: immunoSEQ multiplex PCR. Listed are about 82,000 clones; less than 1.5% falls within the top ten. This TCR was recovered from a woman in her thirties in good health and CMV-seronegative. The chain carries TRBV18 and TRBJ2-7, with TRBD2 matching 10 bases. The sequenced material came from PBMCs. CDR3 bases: TGTGCCAGCTCACTAAAAGCGGGGGGGCAATACGAGCAGTACTTC. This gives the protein CASSLKAGGQYEQYF.